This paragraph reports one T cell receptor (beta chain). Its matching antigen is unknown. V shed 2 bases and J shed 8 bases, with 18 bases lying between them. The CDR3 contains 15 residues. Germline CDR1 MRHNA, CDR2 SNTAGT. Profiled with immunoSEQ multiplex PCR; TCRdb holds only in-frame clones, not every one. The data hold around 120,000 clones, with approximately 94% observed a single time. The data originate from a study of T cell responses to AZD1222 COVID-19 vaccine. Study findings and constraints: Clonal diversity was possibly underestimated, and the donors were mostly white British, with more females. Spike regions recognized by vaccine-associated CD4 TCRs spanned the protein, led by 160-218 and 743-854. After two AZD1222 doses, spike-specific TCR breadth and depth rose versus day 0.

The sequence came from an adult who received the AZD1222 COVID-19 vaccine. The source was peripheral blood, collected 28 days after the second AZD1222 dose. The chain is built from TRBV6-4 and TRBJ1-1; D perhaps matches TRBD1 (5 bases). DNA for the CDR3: TGTGCCAGCAGTGACCCTAGTGGGACGTTTTTCGAAGCTTTCTTT. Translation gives CASSDPSGTFFEAFF.